This TCR beta chain is from a study of T-cell reconstitution after alpha-beta-depleted transplantation in children. The CDR3 has 14 amino acids. The V and J ends lost 0 bases and 8 bases respectively, with 12 bases between them. Unique molecular identifiers were used in preparing the TCRbeta library. TCRdb re-called the PCR reads with MiXCR, one entry per CDR3 protein. Of almost 400,000 distinct CDR3 sequences listed, roughly 22% were seen once; the top ten hold approximately 3.9%. The chain employs TRBV12-3 or TRBV12-4 and TRBJ2-3, with D perhaps TRBD1 or TRBD2 (5 bases each). The sequencing here drew on PBMCs from the stem cell graft donor, taken from the stem cell graft. This receptor was identified in a human donor who donated a stem cell graft to a child with acute myeloid leukemia. The CDR3 reads CASSLAGVEGTQYF. The CDR3 DNA follows: TGTGCCAGCAGTTTAGCGGGGGTAGAGGGTACGCAGTATTTT.